Listed below are T cell receptor beta chains from one sample, sequenced in a study of technical replicates of blood from a handful of donors. The data were produced by immunoSEQ multiplex PCR, yet TCRdb's version contains in-frame clones alone and is incomplete. This table has roughly 60,000 clones, 75% to 90% appearing once. Sequences were obtained from PBMCs. These receptors were taken from a human donor in good health. Some clones in this sample may be carry-over from other donors' samples. Each CDR3 is given with its conserved first and last residue. D genes are given only for firm matches. Rows may omit the clone size; those that give it use once, few, many or a size class.

TRBJ1-1 NA NA TRBV4-2 CASSQQGGNTEAFF TGTGCCAGCAGCCAACAGGGTGGGAACACTGAAGCTTTCTTT
TRBJ1-4 NA TRBD1 TRBV6-6 CASSTQGREKLFF TGTGCCAGCAGCACACAGGGGCGTGAAAAACTGTTTTTT
TRBJ2-3 NA TRBD2 TRBV30 CAGGAGVRDTQYF TGTGCCGGTGGGGCGGGAGTGAGAGATACGCAGTATTTT
TRBJ1-2 NA NA TRBV23-1 CASSQSGGGVYGYTF TGCGCCAGCAGTCAATCAGGCGGGGGCGTATATGGCTACACCTTC
TRBJ2-3 NA NA TRBV2 CASSKRQSPLAQYF TGTGCCAGCTCAAAGAGGCAGTCCCCATTGGCGCAGTATTTT
TRBJ2-7 NA NA TRBV20-1 CSASDRYEQYF TGCAGTGCTTCGGACAGATACGAGCAGTACTTC
TRBJ1-2 NA NA TRBV2 CASSEARGGRMSTYGYTF TGTGCCAGCAGTGAAGCGCGGGGGGGCCGGATGTCGACCTATGGCTACACCTTC
TRBJ2-6 NA NA TRBV6-5 CASSYTGFGANVLTF TGTGCCAGCAGTTATACCGGGTTCGGGGCCAACGTCCTGACTTTC
TRBJ1-6 few NA TRBV7-9 CASSLSPTGIGSPLHF TGTGCCAGCAGCTTAAGCCCTACAGGGATAGGGTCACCCCTCCACTTT
TRBJ1-2 NA TRBD1 TRBV11-2 CASSLDGTALYGYTF TGTGCCAGCAGCTTAGACGGGACAGCCCTCTATGGCTACACCTTC
TRBJ1-5 NA TRBD1 TRBV5-8 CATRGDRGLQPQHF TGTGCCACTAGAGGGGACAGGGGGCTGCAGCCCCAGCATTTT
TRBJ2-1 NA TRBD2 TRBV7-9 CASNSGLAGLNEQFF TGTGCCAGCAACTCGGGACTAGCGGGACTCAATGAGCAGTTCTTC
TRBJ2-6 NA NA TRBV19 CASSRAGASGANVLTF TGTGCCAGTAGTAGGGCAGGTGCCTCTGGGGCCAACGTCCTGACTTTC
TRBJ2-3 NA NA TRBV19 CASSIIPTDTQYF TGTGCCAGTAGTATTATTCCCACAGATACGCAGTATTTT
TRBJ2-6 NA NA TRBV7-9 CASSTTVWASGANVLTF TGTGCCAGCAGCACGACAGTCTGGGCCTCTGGGGCCAACGTCCTGACTTTC
TRBJ2-2 NA NA TRBV6-1 CATLSSRVYTGELFF TGTGCCACCCTCAGTTCCCGGGTTTACACCGGGGAGCTGTTTTTT
TRBJ2-7 NA NA TRBV7-9 CASGVSLEQYF TGTGCCAGCGGAGTGTCACTCGAGCAGTACTTC
TRBJ1-6 NA NA TRBV7-9 CASSIRGGKDNSPLHF TGTGCCAGCAGTATTAGGGGGGGAAAAGATAATTCACCCCTCCACTTT
TRBJ2-7 NA NA TRBV9 CASSVGGSSYEQYF TGTGCCAGCAGCGTAGGGGGCAGCTCCTACGAGCAGTACTTC
TRBJ1-4 NA NA TRBV19 CASSLIRDTATNEKLFF TGTGCCAGTAGCCTAATCCGGGACACCGCAACTAATGAAAAACTGTTTTTT
TRBJ2-1 NA NA TRBV7-6 CASSQQGLYANEQFF TGTGCCAGCAGCCAACAGGGCCTTTATGCCAATGAGCAGTTCTTC
TRBJ2-7 NA TRBD1 TRBV9 CASSRGTGGFAELYEQYF TGTGCCAGCAGCAGAGGGACAGGGGGATTTGCGGAATTATACGAGCAGTACTTC
TRBJ2-1 once TRBD2 TRBV5-1 CASSKHLGGDYNEQFF TGCGCCAGCAGCAAGCACCTGGGAGGGGATTACAATGAGCAGTTCTTC